The rows below give T cell receptor beta chains drawn from one sample of a study of breast tumors, draining lymph nodes, adjacent tissues. TCRdb recomputed calls from the multiplex PCR reads with MiXCR, one row per CDR3 protein. This sample has some 200,000 distinct CDR3 sequences, with approximately 33% found just once. Sequencing used axillary lymph node tissue. These receptors were collected from a female donor with breast cancer. Some clones in this sample may be carry-over from other donors' samples. Each CDR3 is given with its conserved first and last residue. D genes are given only for firm matches. Size tells how often a clone was seen (once, few, many) or the class of an expanded clone, and some rows leave it out.

d_gene	v_gene	j_gene	abundance	CDR3nt	CDR3aa
TRBD1	TRBV6-1	TRBJ1-4	few	TGTGCCAGCAGTGACAGGGGGAGGAGTGAAAAACTGTTTTTT	CASSDRGRSEKLFF
TRBD2	TRBV6-6	TRBJ2-7	few	TGTGCCAGCAGTCCGGGACTAGCGGACTCCTACGAGCAGTACTTC	CASSPGLADSYEQYF
TRBD1	TRBV20-1	TRBJ2-7	NA	TGCAGTGCTCTGGGACAGGGGCTCTACGAGCAGTACTTC	CSALGQGLYEQYF
NA	TRBV5-1	TRBJ1-2	NA	TGCGCCAGCAGCAAGGCGGAGGGGTTGGGGGCCGCGGGTGGCTACACCTTC	CASSKAEGLGAAGGYTF
NA	TRBV27	TRBJ1-4	many	TGTGCCAGCAGTCGCCGGGGAGGGCGAGATGAAAAACTGTTTTTT	CASSRRGGRDEKLFF
TRBD1	TRBV5-1	TRBJ2-3	many	TGCGCCAGCTACCGGGACAGGGGCACAGATACGCAGTATTTT	CASYRDRGTDTQYF
TRBD1	TRBV2	TRBJ1-2	NA	TGTGCCAGCAGTCCGGGACAGGGGGCGCAAGGCTACACCTTC	CASSPGQGAQGYTF
TRBD2	TRBV7-8	TRBJ2-3	many	TGTGCCAGCAGCTGGCAGCGGGAGGGAGATACGCAGTATTTT	CASSWQREGDTQYF
TRBD1	TRBV7-2	TRBJ1-4	once	TGTGCCAGCAGCTTAGACAGGGGCAGGAGAGAAAAACTGTTTTTT	CASSLDRGRREKLFF
NA	TRBV5-1	TRBJ1-4	many	TGCGCCAGCAGCTTGTCCGCTAATGAAAAACTGTTTTTT	CASSLSANEKLFF
NA	TRBV7-2	TRBJ1-6	many	TGTGCCAGCAGTTCTAACCCTGTCGGGATGAGGATTTCACCCCTCCACTTT	CASSSNPVGMRISPLHF
TRBD1	TRBV11-3	TRBJ2-7	many	TGTGCCAGCAGCTCGGACAGGGACTCCTACGAGCAGTACTTC	CASSSDRDSYEQYF
NA	TRBV18	TRBJ2-3	NA	TGTGCCAGCTCCCTCAGAGTCAGGGCCCCAGATACGCAGTATTTT	CASSLRVRAPDTQYF
TRBD2	TRBV28	TRBJ2-4	few	TGTGCCAGCAGCGGGACTAGCTTATGGAACATTCAGTACTTC	CASSGTSLWNIQYF
NA	TRBV25-1	TRBJ1-6	NA	TGTGCCCCTGACTTGAGCTCCTATAATTCACCCCTCCACTTT	CAPDLSSYNSPLHF
TRBD2	TRBV30	TRBJ2-3	few	TGTGCCTGGAGTGGACTAGCGGGGACAGATACGCAGTATTTT	CAWSGLAGTDTQYF
NA	TRBV7-3	TRBJ2-3	NA	TGTGCCAGCAGTCAAGGGGACGGGCTAGATACGCAGTATTTT	CASSQGDGLDTQYF
TRBD1	TRBV12-3/TRBV12-4	TRBJ2-5	many	TGTGCCAGCAGTTCAGCCGGGACAGGGGGAGAGACCCAGTACTTC	CASSSAGTGGETQYF
NA	TRBV6-2/TRBV6-3	TRBJ1-3	NA	TGTGCCAGCAAGTCTGGAGTCTCTGGAAACACCATATATTTT	CASKSGVSGNTIYF
NA	TRBV3-1	TRBJ2-2	many	TGTGCCAGCAGCCGGCGGGATAACACCGGGGAGCTGTTTTTT	CASSRRDNTGELFF
TRBD2	TRBV9	TRBJ2-1	many	TGTGCCAGCAGCGTAGGGACTAGCGCTTACAATGAGCAGTTCTTC	CASSVGTSAYNEQFF
TRBD2	TRBV12-3/TRBV12-4	TRBJ2-4	many	TGTGCCAGCAGCCACCGGGCCCGGGAGGCGGACATTCAGTACTTC	CASSHRAREADIQYF
NA	TRBV18	TRBJ2-7	NA	TGTGCCAGCTCACTCCTAGTTATTGAGGGGAGCGAAGGAGAGCAGTACTTC	CASSLLVIEGSEGEQYF
NA	TRBV18	TRBJ2-1	many	TGTGCCAGCTCACCAGGGTTGGGGTCCCTTGAGCAGTTCTTC	CASSPGLGSLEQFF
TRBD1	TRBV2	TRBJ2-4	many	TGTGCCAGCAGATCCGGACAGGGGAACATTCAGTACTTC	CASRSGQGNIQYF
TRBD1	TRBV3-1	TRBJ2-7	many	TGTGCCAGCAGCCGTCAAGGACAGGGGATCTACGAGCAGTACTTC	CASSRQGQGIYEQYF
NA	TRBV2	TRBJ2-7	NA	TGTGCCAGCAGTGAAGGGATGACACTACCGTACTTC	CASSEGMTLPYF
TRBD2	TRBV20-1	TRBJ2-5	NA	TGCAGTGCTCTCGGCCAGCTAGCGGGATGGGGAGTAGAGACCCAGTACTTC	CSALGQLAGWGVETQYF
TRBD1	TRBV4-1	TRBJ1-6	many	TGCGCCAGCAGCCATGGGACAGGAGAGGACTATAATTCACCCCTCCACTTT	CASSHGTGEDYNSPLHF
NA	TRBV6-2/TRBV6-3	TRBJ1-5	many	TGTGCCAGCAGACAGAACAATCAGCCCCAGCATTTT	CASRQNNQPQHF
TRBD2	TRBV15	TRBJ2-5	NA	TGTGCCACCAGCATCCATACTAGCGGGACTTCCCAAGAGACCCAGTACTTC	CATSIHTSGTSQETQYF
TRBD1	TRBV6-6	TRBJ1-5	once	TGTGCCAGCAGTGACCAGGGGGGTGGCAATCAGCCCCAGCATTTT	CASSDQGGGNQPQHF
NA	TRBV24-1	TRBJ2-3	NA	TGTGCCACCAGTCCACGGGCACCTAGCACAGATACGCAGTATTTT	CATSPRAPSTDTQYF
NA	TRBV19	TRBJ1-1	NA	TGTGCCAGTGAAGGGACATCGAACACTGAAGCTTTCTTT	CASEGTSNTEAFF
NA	TRBV5-6	TRBJ2-3	NA	TGTGCCAGCGGCTTGCGGAGCATGTCAGATACGCAGTATTTT	CASGLRSMSDTQYF
NA	TRBV2	TRBJ1-4	NA	TGTGCCAGCAGTGAAGACGGGGGGATTTCCGAAAAACTGTTTTTT	CASSEDGGISEKLFF
TRBD1	TRBV10-3	TRBJ2-7	many	TGTGCCATCAGTCCCCAGGGGGCCGACGAGCAGTACTTC	CAISPQGADEQYF
TRBD1	TRBV2	TRBJ1-1	many	TGTGCCAGCACCGACAGGGGTAACACTGAAGCTTTCTTT	CASTDRGNTEAFF
NA	TRBV7-6	TRBJ2-7	many	TGTGCCAGCAGCTTAGGTATGGGAGGAACTTCCTACGAGCAGTACTTC	CASSLGMGGTSYEQYF
NA	TRBV24-1	TRBJ2-7	NA	TGTGCCACCAGTGACATCACCTCCTACGAGCAGTACTTC	CATSDITSYEQYF
TRBD1	TRBV5-4	TRBJ1-5	few	TGTGCCAGCAGCCCGGGACAGGGGTTTCAGCCCCAGCATTTT	CASSPGQGFQPQHF
NA	TRBV10-3	TRBJ1-2	many	TGTGCCATCAGTGATGGAGGACCGACCTATGGCTACACCTTC	CAISDGGPTYGYTF
NA	TRBV7-9	TRBJ2-4	many	TGTGCCAGCAGCTTAGTGCCTGGGCAGCCGGACATTCAGTACTTC	CASSLVPGQPDIQYF
TRBD2	TRBV20-1	TRBJ2-5	NA	TGCAGTGCTGCGCGGGGGAGCGGGGGGCCGGGAGAGACCCAGTACTTC	CSAARGSGGPGETQYF
TRBD1	TRBV5-5	TRBJ2-5	many	TGTGCCAGCAGGGTTCAGACAGGGGGTGACCAAGAGACCCAGTACTTC	CASRVQTGGDQETQYF
NA	TRBV6-4	TRBJ2-5	many	TGTGCCAGCAGTGTCCCCGATCAGGGTGAAGAGACCCAGTACTTC	CASSVPDQGEETQYF
TRBD2	TRBV4-1	TRBJ2-3	many	TGCGCCAGCAGCCAAGATAGGGCTAGCGGGGGGCGAGGGGATACGCAGTATTTT	CASSQDRASGGRGDTQYF